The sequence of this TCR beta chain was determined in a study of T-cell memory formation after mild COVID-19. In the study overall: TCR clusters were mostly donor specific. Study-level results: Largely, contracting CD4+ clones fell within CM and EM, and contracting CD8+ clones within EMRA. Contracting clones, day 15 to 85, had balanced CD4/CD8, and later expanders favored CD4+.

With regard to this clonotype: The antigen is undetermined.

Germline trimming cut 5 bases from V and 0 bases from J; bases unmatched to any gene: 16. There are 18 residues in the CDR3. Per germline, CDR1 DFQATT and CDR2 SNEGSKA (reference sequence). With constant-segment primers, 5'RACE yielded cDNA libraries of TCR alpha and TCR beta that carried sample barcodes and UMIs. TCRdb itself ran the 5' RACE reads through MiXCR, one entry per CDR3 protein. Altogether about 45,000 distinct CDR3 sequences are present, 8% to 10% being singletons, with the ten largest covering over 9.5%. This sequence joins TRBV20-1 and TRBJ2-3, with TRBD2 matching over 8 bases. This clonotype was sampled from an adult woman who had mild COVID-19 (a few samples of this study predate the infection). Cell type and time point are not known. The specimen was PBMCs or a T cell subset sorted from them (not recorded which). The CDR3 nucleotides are TGCAGTGCTCCCCGCCCGGGACTAGAGGGGACTAGCACAGATACGCAGTATTTT. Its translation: CSAPRPGLEGTSTDTQYF.